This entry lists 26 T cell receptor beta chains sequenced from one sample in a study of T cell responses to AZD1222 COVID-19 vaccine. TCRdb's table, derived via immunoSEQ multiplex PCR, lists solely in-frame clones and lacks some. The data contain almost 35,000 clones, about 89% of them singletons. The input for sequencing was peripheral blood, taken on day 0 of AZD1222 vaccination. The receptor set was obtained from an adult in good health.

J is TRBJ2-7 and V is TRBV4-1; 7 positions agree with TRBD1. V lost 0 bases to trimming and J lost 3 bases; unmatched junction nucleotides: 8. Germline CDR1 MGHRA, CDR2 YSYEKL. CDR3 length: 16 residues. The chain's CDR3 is CASSQDSGRGSYEQYF. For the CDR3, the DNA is TGCGCCAGCAGCCAAGATTCTGGCAGGGGGAGCTACGAGCAGTACTTC.

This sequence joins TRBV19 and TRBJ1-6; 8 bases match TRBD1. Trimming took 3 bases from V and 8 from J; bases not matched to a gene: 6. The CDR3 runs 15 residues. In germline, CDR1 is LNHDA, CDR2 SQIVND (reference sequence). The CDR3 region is CASSMDRVRDSPLHF. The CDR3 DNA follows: TGTGCCAGTAGTATGGACAGGGTGAGGGATTCACCCCTCCACTTT.

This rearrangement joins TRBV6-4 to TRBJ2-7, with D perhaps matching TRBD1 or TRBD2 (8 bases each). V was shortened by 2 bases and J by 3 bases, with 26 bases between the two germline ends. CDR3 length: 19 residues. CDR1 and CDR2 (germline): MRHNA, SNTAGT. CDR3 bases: TGTGCCAGCAGTGACGGACAGGGTGTAACTAGCGGTACTGACTACGAGCAGTACTTC. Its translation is CASSDGQGVTSGTDYEQYF.

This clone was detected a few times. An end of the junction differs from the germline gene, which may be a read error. CDR3 loop: CASSLDRGSFNEQFF. As DNA, the CDR3 is TGTGCCAGCAGCTTGGACAGGGGGTCCTTCAATGAGCAGTTCTTC. The chain joins TRBV7-8 to TRBJ2-1; 10 nucleotides agree with TRBD1. In germline, CDR1 is SGHVS, CDR2 FQNEAQ. There are 15 residues in the CDR3.

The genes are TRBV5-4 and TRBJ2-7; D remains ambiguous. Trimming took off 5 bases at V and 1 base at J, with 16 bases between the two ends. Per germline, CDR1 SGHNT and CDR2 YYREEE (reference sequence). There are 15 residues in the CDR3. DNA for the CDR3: TGTGCCAGCAGTTTGACTTCGGTACGGTCCTACGAGCAGTACTTC. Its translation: CASSLTSVRSYEQYF.

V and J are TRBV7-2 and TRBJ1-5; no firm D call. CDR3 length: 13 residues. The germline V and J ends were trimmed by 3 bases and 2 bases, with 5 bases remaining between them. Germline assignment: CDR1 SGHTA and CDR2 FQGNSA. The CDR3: CASSFTGNQPQHF. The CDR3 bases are TGTGCCAGCAGCTTTACTGGCAATCAGCCCCAGCATTTT.

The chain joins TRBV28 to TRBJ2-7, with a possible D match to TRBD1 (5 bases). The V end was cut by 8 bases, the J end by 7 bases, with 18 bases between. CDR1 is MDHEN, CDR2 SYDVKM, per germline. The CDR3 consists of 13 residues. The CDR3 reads CASYKRGSREQYF. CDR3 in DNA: TGTGCCAGCTACAAAAGGGGTTCTCGGGAGCAGTACTTC. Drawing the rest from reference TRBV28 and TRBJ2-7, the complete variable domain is DVKVTQSSRYLVKRTGEKVFLECVQDMDHENMFWYRQDPGLGLRLIYFSYDVKMKEKGDIPEGYSVSREKKERFSLILESASTNQTSMYLCASYKRGSREQYFGPGTRLTVT.

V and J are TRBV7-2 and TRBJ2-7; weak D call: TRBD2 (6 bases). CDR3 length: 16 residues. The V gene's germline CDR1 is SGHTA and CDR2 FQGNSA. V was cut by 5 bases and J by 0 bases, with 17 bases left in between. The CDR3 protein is CASSDNPGLSSYEQYF. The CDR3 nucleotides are TGTGCCAGCAGCGATAACCCGGGACTTAGCTCCTACGAGCAGTACTTC.

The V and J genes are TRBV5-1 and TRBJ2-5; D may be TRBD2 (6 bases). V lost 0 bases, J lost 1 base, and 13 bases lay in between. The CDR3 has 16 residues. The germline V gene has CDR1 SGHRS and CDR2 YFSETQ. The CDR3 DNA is TGCGCCAGCAGCTTGGCCGTTGGGGGGACCCAAGAGACCCAGTACTTC. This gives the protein CASSLAVGGTQETQYF.

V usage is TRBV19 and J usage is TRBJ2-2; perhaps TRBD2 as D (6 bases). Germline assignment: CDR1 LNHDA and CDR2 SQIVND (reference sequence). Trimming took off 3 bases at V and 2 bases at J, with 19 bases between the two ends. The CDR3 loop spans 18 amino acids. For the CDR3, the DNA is TGTGCCAGTAGTATGTTTCTACGGGACTCGGCAAACACCGGGGAGCTGTTTTTT. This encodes CASSMFLRDSANTGELFF. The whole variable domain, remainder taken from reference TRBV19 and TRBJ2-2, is DGGITQSPKYLFRKEGQNVTLSCEQNLNHDAMYWYRQDPGQGLRLIYYSQIVNDFQKGDIAEGYSVSREKKESFPLTVTSAQKNPTAFYLCASSMFLRDSANTGELFFGEGSRLTVL.

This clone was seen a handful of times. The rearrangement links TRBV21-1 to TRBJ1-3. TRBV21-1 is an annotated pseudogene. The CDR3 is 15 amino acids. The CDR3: CATNRGGLERNTIYF. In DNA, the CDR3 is TGTGCCACCAATCGGGGGGGGCTGGAAAGAAACACCATATATTTT.

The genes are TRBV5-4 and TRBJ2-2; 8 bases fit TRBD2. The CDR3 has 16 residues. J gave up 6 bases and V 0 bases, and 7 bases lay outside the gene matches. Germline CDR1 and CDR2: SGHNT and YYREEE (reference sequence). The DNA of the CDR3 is TGTGCCAGCAGCTTGGTTTGGACTAGCTCTTCCGGGGAGCTGTTTTTT. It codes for CASSLVWTSSSGELFF.

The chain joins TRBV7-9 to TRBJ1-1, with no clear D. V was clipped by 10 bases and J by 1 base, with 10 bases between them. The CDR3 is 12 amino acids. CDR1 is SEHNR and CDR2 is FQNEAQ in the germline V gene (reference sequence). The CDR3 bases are TGTGCCACCGGAAGAGAGAACACTGAAGCTTTCTTT. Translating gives CATGRENTEAFF.

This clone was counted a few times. CDR3 loop: CASSLIDRGYGYTF. The CDR3 DNA is TGTGCCAGCAGTTTAATAGACAGGGGCTATGGCTACACCTTC. This chain links TRBV28 with TRBJ1-2; 8 nucleotides line up with TRBD1. The CDR3 is 14 amino acids. The V and J ends lost 2 bases and 4 bases, in that order; junction bases with no gene match: 3. Per germline, CDR1 MDHEN and CDR2 SYDVKM.

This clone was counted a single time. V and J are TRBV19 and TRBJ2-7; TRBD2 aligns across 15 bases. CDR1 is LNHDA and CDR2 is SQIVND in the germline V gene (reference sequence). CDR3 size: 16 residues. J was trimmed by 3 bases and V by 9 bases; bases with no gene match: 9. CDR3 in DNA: TGTGCCAGCTCCGGGACTAGCGGGAGGCACATCTACGAGCAGTACTTC. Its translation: CASSGTSGRHIYEQYF.

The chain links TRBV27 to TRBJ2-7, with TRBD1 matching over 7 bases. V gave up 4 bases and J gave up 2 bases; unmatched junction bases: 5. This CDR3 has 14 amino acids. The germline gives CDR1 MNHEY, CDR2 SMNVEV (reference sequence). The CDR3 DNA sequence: TGTGCCAGCAGTTCCAGGGACAGTACCTACGAGCAGTACTTC. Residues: CASSSRDSTYEQYF.

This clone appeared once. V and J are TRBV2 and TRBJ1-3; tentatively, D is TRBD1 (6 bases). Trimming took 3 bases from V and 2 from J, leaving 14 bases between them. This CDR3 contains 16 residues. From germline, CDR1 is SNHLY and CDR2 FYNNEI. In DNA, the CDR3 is TGTGCCAGCAGTGAGCGGACAGAAAAAGCTGGAAACACCATATATTTT. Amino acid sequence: CASSERTEKAGNTIYF. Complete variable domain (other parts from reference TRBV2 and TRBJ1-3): EPEVTQTPSHQVTQMGQEVILRCVPISNHLYFYWYRQILGQKVEFLVSFYNNEISEKSEIFDDQFSVERPDGSNFTLKIRSTKLEDSAMYFCASSERTEKAGNTIYFGEGSWLTVV.

The CDR3 loop reads CASSRGYSTDEQFF. CDR3 coding DNA: TGTGCCAGCTCCCGGGGTTATAGTACCGATGAGCAGTTCTTC. This chain uses TRBV18 with TRBJ2-1, with D maybe TRBD2 (5 bases). The CDR3 sequence is 14 residues long. CDR1 is KGHSH and CDR2 is LQKENI in the germline V gene. Trimming removed 6 bases from V and 8 bases from J, with 17 bases in between.

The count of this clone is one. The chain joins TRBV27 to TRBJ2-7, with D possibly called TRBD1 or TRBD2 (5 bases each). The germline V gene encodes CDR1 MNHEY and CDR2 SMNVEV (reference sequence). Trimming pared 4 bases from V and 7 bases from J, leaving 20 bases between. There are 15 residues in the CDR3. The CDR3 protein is CASSSGRARTGEQYF. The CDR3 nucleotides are TGTGCCAGCAGTTCCGGCAGGGCACGGACGGGGGAGCAGTACTTC.

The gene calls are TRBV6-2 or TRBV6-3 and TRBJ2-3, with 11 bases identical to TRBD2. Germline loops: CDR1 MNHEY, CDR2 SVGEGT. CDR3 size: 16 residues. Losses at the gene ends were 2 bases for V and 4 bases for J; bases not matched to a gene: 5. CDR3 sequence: CASSYQLAGVSDTQYF. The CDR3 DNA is TGTGCCAGCAGTTACCAACTAGCGGGAGTCTCAGATACGCAGTATTTT.

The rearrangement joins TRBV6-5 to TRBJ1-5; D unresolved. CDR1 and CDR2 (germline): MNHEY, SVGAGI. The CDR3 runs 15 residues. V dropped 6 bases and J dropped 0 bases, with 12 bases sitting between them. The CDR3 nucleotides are TGTGCCAGCAGGCACCCTAGCCATAGCAATCAGCCCCAGCATTTT. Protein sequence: CASRHPSHSNQPQHF.

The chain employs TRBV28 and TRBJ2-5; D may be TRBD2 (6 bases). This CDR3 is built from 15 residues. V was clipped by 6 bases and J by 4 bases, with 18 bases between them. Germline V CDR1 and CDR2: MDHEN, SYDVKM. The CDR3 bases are TGTGCCAGCAGCGTATCAGGGATCGGGGGAGAGACCCAGTACTTC. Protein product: CASSVSGIGGETQYF.

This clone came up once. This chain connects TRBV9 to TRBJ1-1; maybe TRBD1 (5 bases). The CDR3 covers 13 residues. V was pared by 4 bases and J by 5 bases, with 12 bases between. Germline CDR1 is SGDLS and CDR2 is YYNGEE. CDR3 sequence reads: CASSLSWGTEAFF. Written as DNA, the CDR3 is TGTGCCAGCAGCCTCTCGTGGGGGACTGAAGCTTTCTTT.

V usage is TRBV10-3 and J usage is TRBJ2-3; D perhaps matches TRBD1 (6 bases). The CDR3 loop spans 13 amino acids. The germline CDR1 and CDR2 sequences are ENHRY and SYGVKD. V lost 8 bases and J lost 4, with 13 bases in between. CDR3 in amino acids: CAIGPRGSDTQYF. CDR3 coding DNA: TGTGCCATCGGGCCGAGGGGGTCAGATACGCAGTATTTT.

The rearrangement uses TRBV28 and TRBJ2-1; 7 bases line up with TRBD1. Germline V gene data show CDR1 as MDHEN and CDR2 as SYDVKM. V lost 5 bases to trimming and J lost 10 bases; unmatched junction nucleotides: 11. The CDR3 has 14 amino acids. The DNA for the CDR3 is TGTGCCAGCAGTCTGCCCCGGACAGGAATCGAGCAGTTCTTC. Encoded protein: CASSLPRTGIEQFF. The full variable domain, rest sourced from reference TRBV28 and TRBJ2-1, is DVKVTQSSRYLVKRTGEKVFLECVQDMDHENMFWYRQDPGLGLRLIYFSYDVKMKEKGDIPEGYSVSREKKERFSLILESASTNQTSMYLCASSLPRTGIEQFFGPGTRLTVL.

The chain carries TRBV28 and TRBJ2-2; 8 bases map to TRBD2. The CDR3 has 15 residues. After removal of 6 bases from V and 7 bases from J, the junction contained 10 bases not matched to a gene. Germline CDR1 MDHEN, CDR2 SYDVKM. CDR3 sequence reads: CASSTSGRRGGELFF. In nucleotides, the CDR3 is TGTGCCAGCAGCACCAGCGGGAGAAGGGGCGGGGAGCTGTTTTTT.